Listed below are T cell receptor beta chains from one sample, sequenced in a study of regulatory T cells in long-lasting Graves disease. A single record per CDR3 protein comes from TCRdb applying MiXCR to the multiplex PCR reads. Here the sample spans a few hundred thousand distinct CDR3 sequences, roughly 14% being singletons. These data were also reused for a study on T cells in Graves' hyperthyroidism and ophthalmopathy.

This sample comprised peripheral blood mononuclear cells (PBMCs), obtained at new diagnosis, from a patient treated with antithyroid drugs. The receptors originated from a man aged 25 to 40 with Graves disease. The CDR3 runs from the conserved cysteine through the conserved F or W. The D gene is left open where the match is weak. Only some rows state a clone size, as once, few, many or a class for expanded clones.

d_gene	abundance	j_gene	v_gene	CDR3aa	CDR3nt
.	many	TRBJ2-7	TRBV2	CASIGYEQYF	TGTGCCAGCATTGGCTACGAGCAGTACTTC
TRBD1	few	TRBJ2-4	TRBV5-4	CASSTGDRSKNIQYF	TGTGCCAGCAGCACCGGGGACAGATCCAAAAACATTCAGTACTTC
TRBD1	.	TRBJ1-5	TRBV12-3/TRBV12-4	CASSPGQVAQHF	TGTGCCAGCAGTCCGGGACAGGTGGCCCAGCATTTT
.	few	TRBJ2-1	TRBV5-1	CASRSSGTNDEQFF	TGCGCCAGCAGGAGTTCCGGGACAAACGATGAGCAGTTCTTC
TRBD2	many	TRBJ2-1	TRBV20-1	CSAPQGTSGRLYNEQFF	TGCAGTGCTCCCCAGGGGACTAGCGGGAGGCTGTACAATGAGCAGTTCTTC
TRBD1	.	TRBJ2-1	TRBV5-1	CASSLQGGDNEQFF	TGCGCCAGCAGCTTACAGGGGGGAGACAATGAGCAGTTCTTC
.	.	TRBJ1-3	TRBV18	CASSPRDGRNTIYF	TGTGCCAGCTCACCTCGGGACGGGCGAAACACCATATATTTT
.	.	TRBJ2-1	TRBV24-1	CATSDGADTYNEQFF	TGTGCCACCAGTGATGGAGCAGACACCTACAATGAGCAGTTCTTC
TRBD2	many	TRBJ2-3	TRBV27	CASSPSGTSGKAQYF	TGTGCCAGCAGCCCCTCCGGGACTAGCGGGAAAGCGCAGTATTTT
.	many	TRBJ2-5	TRBV12-3/TRBV12-4	CASSSDRNTPQTQYF	TGTGCCAGCAGTTCCGACAGGAACACTCCGCAGACCCAGTACTTC
.	few	TRBJ1-4	TRBV5-1	CASTQFATGAGGEKLFF	TGCGCCAGCACCCAATTCGCAACCGGGGCCGGGGGTGAAAAACTGTTTTTT
.	many	TRBJ2-1	TRBV2	CASPGLSSYNEQFF	TGTGCCAGCCCGGGCCTTAGCTCCTACAATGAGCAGTTCTTC
TRBD2	.	TRBJ2-5	TRBV7-2	CASSLWTSGKETQYF	TGTGCCAGCAGCTTATGGACTAGCGGAAAAGAGACCCAGTACTTC
.	.	TRBJ1-2	TRBV5-6	CASSFFARQYNYGYTF	TGTGCCAGCAGCTTCTTTGCCCGACAGTATAACTATGGCTACACCTTC
TRBD2	.	TRBJ2-1	TRBV5-1	CASSFRLAGTGNEQFF	TGCGCCAGCAGCTTCCGACTAGCGGGAACCGGGAATGAGCAGTTCTTC
TRBD1	few	TRBJ1-6	TRBV4-2	CASSPRQGADNSPLHF	TGTGCCAGCAGCCCCAGACAGGGGGCTGATAATTCACCCCTCCACTTT
.	few	TRBJ1-4	TRBV10-1	CASSEGAGREKLFF	TGCGCCAGCAGTGAGGGGGCCGGCAGGGAAAAACTGTTTTTT
TRBD1	many	TRBJ1-2	TRBV7-2	CASSLESGTGYYGYTF	TGTGCCAGCAGCTTGGAATCCGGGACAGGGTACTATGGCTACACCTTC
.	many	TRBJ1-4	TRBV3-1	CASSGAGSTNEKLFF	TGTGCCAGCAGCGGCGCGGGGTCAACTAATGAAAAACTGTTTTTT
.	.	TRBJ2-1	TRBV5-1	CASSLAVTTSYNEQFF	TGCGCCAGCAGCTTGGCGGTGACTACCTCCTACAATGAGCAGTTCTTC